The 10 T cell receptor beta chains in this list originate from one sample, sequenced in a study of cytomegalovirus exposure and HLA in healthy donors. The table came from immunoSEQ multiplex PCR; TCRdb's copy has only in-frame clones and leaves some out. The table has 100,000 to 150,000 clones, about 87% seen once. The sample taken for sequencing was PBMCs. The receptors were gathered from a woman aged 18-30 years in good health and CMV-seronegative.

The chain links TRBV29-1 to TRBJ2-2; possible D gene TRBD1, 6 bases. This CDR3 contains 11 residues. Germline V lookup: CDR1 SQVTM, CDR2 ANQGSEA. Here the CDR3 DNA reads TGCAGAAATAGGGGGACCGGGGAGCTGTTTTTT. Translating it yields CRNRGTGELFF.

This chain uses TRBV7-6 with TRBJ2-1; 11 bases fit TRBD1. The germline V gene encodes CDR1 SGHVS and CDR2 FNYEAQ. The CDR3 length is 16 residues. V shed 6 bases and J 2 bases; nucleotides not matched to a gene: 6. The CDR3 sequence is CASSLRTGGAYNEQFF. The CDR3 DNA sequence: TGTGCCAGCAGTTTGAGGACAGGGGGCGCCTACAATGAGCAGTTCTTC.

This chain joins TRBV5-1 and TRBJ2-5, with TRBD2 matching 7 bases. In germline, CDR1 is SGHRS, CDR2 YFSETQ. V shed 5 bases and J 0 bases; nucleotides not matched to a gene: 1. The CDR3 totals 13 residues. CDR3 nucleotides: TGCGCCAGCAGTGGGACTAACCAAGAGACCCAGTACTTC. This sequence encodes CASSGTNQETQYF.

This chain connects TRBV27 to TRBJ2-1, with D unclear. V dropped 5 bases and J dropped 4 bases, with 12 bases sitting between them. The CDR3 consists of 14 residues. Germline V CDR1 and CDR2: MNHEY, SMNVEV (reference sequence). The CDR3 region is CASSPKPLYNEQFF. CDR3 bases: TGTGCCAGCAGTCCTAAGCCCCTATACAATGAGCAGTTCTTC.

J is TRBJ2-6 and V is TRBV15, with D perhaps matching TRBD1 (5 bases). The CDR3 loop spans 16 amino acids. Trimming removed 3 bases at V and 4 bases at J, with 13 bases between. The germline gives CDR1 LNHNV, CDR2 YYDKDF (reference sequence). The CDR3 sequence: CATSSPMPGGANVLTF. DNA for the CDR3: TGTGCCACCAGCAGTCCCATGCCAGGGGGGGCCAACGTCCTGACTTTC.

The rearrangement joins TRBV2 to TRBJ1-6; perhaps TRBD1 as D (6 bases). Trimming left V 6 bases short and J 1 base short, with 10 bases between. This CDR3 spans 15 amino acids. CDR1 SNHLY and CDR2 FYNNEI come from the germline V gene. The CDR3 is CASSGQGSYNSPLHF. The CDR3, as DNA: TGTGCCAGCAGCGGTCAGGGGTCCTATAATTCACCCCTCCACTTT. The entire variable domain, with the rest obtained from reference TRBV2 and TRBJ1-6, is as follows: EPEVTQTPSHQVTQMGQEVILRCVPISNHLYFYWYRQILGQKVEFLVSFYNNEISEKSEIFDDQFSVERPDGSNFTLKIRSTKLEDSAMYFCASSGQGSYNSPLHFGNGTRLTVT.

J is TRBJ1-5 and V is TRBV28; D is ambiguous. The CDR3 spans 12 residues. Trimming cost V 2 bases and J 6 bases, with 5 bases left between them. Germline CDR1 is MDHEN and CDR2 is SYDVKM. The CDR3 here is CASSLAVQPQHF. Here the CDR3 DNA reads TGTGCCAGCAGTTTAGCGGTTCAGCCCCAGCATTTT. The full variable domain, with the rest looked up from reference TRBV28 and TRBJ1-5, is DVKVTQSSRYLVKRTGEKVFLECVQDMDHENMFWYRQDPGLGLRLIYFSYDVKMKEKGDIPEGYSVSREKKERFSLILESASTNQTSMYLCASSLAVQPQHFGDGTRLSIL.

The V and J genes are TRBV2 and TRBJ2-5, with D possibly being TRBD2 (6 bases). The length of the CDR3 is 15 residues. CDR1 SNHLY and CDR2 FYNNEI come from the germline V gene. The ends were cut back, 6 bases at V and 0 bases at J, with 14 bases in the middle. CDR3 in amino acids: CASRPRVADQETQYF. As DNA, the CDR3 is TGTGCCAGCAGGCCGAGGGTAGCGGACCAAGAGACCCAGTACTTC.

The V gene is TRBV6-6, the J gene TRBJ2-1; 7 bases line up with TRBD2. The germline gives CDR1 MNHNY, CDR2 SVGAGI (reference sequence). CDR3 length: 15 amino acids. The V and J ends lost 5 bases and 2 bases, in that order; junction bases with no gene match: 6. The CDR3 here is CASSGRLAPYNEQFF. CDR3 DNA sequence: TGTGCCAGCAGTGGTCGACTAGCACCCTACAATGAGCAGTTCTTC.

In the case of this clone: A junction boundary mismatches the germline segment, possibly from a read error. In nucleotides, the CDR3 is TGCAGCGTGGAAGGGCATAGGGGAGGGGGCTACACCTTC. Translating it yields CSVEGHRGGGYTF. The J gene is TRBJ1-2, the V gene TRBV29-1, with a weak D call TRBD1 (5 bases). The germline CDR1 and CDR2 sequences are SQVTM and ANQGSEA. CDR3 size: 13 residues.